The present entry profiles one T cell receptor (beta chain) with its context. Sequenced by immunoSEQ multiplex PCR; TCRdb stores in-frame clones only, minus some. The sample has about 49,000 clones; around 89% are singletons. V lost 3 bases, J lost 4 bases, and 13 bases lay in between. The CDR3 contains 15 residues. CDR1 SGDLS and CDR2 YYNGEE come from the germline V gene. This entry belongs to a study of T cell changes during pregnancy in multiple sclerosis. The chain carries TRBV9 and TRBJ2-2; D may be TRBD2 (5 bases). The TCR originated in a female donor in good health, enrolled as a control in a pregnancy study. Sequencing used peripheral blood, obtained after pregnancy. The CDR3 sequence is CASSAWTGSTGELFF. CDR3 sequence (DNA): TGTGCCAGCAGCGCCTGGACGGGGAGCACCGGGGAGCTGTTTTTT.